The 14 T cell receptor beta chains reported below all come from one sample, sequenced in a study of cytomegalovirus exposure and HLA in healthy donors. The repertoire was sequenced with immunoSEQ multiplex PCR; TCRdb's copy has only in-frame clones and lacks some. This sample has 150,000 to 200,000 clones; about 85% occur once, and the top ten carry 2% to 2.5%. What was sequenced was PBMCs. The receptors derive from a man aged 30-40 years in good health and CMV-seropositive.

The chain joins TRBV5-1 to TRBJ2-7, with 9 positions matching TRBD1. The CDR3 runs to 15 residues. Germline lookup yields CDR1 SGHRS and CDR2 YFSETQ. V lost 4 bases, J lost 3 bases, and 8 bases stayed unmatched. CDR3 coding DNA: TGCGCCAGCAGCCGAAACAGGGGGCAGGTCTACGAGCAGTACTTC. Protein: CASSRNRGQVYEQYF.

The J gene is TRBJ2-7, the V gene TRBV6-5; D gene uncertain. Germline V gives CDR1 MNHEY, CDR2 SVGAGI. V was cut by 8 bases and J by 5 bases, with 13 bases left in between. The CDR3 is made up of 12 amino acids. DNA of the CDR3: TGTGCCAGCTACAGCTTGGGCCACGAGCAGTACTTC. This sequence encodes CASYSLGHEQYF.

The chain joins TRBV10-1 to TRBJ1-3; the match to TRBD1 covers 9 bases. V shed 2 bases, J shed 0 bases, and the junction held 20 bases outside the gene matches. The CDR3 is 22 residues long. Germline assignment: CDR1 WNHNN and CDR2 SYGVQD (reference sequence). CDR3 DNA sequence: TGCGCCAGCAGTGAGGGAGGGACAGGGCAAAGATCTGGGACAGCCTCTGGAAACACCATATATTTT. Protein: CASSEGGTGQRSGTASGNTIYF.

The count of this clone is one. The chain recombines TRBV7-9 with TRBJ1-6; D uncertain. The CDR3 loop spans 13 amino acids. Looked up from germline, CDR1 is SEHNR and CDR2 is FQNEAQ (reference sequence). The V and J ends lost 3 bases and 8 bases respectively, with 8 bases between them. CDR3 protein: CASSFSEDSPLHF. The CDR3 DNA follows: TGTGCCAGCAGCTTTTCTGAGGATTCACCCCTCCACTTT.

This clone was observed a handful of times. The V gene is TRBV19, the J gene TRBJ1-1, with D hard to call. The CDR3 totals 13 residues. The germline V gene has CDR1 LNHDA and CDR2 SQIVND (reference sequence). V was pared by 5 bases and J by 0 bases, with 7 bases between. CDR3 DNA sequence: TGTGCCAGTAGTCCGGGTATGAACACTGAAGCTTTCTTT. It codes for CASSPGMNTEAFF.

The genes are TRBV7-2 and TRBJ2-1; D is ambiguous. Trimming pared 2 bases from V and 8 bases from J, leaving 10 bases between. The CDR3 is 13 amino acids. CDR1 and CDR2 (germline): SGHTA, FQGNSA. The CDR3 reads CASSLQVSYEQFF. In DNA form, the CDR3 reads TGTGCCAGCAGCTTACAGGTTTCTTATGAGCAGTTCTTC.

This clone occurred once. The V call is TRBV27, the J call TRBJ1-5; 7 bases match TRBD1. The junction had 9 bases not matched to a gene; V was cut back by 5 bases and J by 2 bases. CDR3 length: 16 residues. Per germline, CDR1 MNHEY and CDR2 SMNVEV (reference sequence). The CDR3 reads CASSKLTGYGNQPQHF. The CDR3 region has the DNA TGTGCCAGCAGTAAGCTGACAGGGTACGGCAATCAGCCCCAGCATTTT.

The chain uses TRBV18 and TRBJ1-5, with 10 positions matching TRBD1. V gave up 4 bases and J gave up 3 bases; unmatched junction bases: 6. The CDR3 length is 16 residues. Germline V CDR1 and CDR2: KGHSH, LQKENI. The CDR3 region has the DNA TGTGCCAGCTCACGACAGGACAGGGGGGTCAATCAGCCCCAGCATTTT. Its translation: CASSRQDRGVNQPQHF. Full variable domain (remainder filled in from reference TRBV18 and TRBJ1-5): NAGVMQNPRHLVRRRGQEARLRCSPMKGHSHVYWYRQLPEEGLKFMVYLQKENIIDESGMPKERFSAEFPKEGPSILRIQQVVRGDSAAYFCASSRQDRGVNQPQHFGDGTRLSIL.

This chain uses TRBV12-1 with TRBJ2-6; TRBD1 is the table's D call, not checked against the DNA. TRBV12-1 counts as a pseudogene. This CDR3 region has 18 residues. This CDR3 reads CASSPCMYRTNRANVLTF. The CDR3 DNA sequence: TGTGCCAGCAGCCCGTGTATGTATAGGACAAATCGGGCCAACGTCCTGACTTTC.

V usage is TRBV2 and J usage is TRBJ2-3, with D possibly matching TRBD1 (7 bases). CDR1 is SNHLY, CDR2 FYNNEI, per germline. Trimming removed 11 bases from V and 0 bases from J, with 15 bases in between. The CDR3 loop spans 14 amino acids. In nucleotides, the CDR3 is TGTGCCCTCTCCAGGGGGGCCAGCACAGATACGCAGTATTTT. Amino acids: CALSRGASTDTQYF.

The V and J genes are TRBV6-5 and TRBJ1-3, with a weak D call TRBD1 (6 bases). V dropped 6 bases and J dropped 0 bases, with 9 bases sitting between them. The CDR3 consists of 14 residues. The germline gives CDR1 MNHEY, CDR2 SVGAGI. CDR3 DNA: TGTGCCAGCAGGGACAGCAACTCTGGAAACACCATATATTTT. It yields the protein CASRDSNSGNTIYF.

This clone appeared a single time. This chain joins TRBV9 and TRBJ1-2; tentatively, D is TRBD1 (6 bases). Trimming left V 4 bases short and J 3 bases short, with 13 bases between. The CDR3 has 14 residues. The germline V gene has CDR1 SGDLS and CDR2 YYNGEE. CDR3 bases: TGTGCCAGCAGCTTCGAAGGGGGGGACTATGGCTACACCTTC. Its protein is CASSFEGGDYGYTF.

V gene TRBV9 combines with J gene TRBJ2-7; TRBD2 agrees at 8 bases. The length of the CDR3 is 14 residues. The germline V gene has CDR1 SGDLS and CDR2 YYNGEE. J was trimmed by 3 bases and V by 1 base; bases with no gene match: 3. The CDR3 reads CASSVLAGGYEQYF. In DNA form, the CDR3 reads TGTGCCAGCAGCGTACTAGCGGGTGGCTACGAGCAGTACTTC.

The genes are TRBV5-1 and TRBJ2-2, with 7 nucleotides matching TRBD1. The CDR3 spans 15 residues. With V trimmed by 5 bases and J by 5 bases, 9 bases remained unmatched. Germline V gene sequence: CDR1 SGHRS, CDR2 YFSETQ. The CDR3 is CASRPQGVRTGELFF. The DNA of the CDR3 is TGCGCCAGCAGACCCCAGGGGGTAAGGACCGGGGAGCTGTTTTTT.